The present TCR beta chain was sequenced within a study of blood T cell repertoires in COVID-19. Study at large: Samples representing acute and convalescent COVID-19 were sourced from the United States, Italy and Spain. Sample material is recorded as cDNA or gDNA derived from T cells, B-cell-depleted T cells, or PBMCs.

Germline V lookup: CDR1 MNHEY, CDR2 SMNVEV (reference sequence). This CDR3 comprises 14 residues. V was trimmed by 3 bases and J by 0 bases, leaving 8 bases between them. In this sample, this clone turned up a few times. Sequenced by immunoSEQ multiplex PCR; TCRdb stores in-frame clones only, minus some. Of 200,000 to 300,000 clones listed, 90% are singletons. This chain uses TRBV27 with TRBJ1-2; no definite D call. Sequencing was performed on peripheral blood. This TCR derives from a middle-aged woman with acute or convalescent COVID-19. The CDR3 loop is CASSFAGSNYGYTF. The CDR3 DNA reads TGTGCCAGCAGTTTTGCGGGGTCTAACTATGGCTACACCTTC.